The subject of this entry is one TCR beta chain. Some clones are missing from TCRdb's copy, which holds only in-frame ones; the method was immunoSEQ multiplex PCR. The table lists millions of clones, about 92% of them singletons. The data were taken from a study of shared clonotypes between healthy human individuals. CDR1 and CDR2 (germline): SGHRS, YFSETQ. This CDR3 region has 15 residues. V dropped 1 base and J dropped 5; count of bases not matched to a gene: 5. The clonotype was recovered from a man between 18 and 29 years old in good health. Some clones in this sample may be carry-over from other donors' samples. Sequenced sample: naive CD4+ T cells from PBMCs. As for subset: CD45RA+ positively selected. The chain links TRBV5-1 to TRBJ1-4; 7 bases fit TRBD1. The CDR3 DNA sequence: TGCGCCAGCAGCTTGTTTGGGACAGAAAATGAAAAACTGTTTTTT. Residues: CASSLFGTENEKLFF.